The rows below give T cell receptor beta chains drawn from one sample of a study of beta chain features in type 1 diabetes. Measured with immunoSEQ multiplex PCR; TCRdb has only the in-frame clones, and not every one. The sample contains approximately 140,000 clones, about 9.7% of which appear only once. Sample: central memory CD4+ T cells from blood. The receptors derive from a woman between 35 and 50 years old in good health. Each CDR3 is given with its conserved first and last residue. Fields, in order: CDR3 DNA, CDR3 protein, V gene, J gene, D gene, clone size. D genes are given only for firm matches. Clone sizes are given selectively: once, few, many, or a class where the clone is expanded.

TGTGCCAGCACCTTAACCTCCGGGACAGGGGACTACGAGCAGTACTTC,CASTLTSGTGDYEQYF,TRBV7-9,TRBJ2-7,TRBD1,NA
TGCGCCAGCAGCGGGGGACTAGCGGGGGGGCGAGAGCAGTACTTC,CASSGGLAGGREQYF,TRBV5-1,TRBJ2-7,TRBD2,few
TGCGCCAGCAGCCTTACAGGGGGTGTCTTGGATTCACCCCTCCACTTT,CASSLTGGVLDSPLHF,TRBV5-1,TRBJ1-6,TRBD1,few
TGCAGCGTTGAAGTAGCGGGGGGAGGGGAGCAGTACTTC,CSVEVAGGGEQYF,TRBV29-1,TRBJ2-7,TRBD2,few
TGTGCCAGCAGCCAATTCTCCGAGCAGTACTTC,CASSQFSEQYF,TRBV14,TRBJ2-7,NA,NA
TGTGCCAGCAGCGCGGGGCGCTTATCCTACAATGAGCAGTTCTTC,CASSAGRLSYNEQFF,TRBV5-4,TRBJ2-1,NA,NA
TGTGCCAGCCGGGGGGGGCCCGGGGGCTACGAGCAGTACTTC,CASRGGPGGYEQYF,TRBV27,TRBJ2-7,TRBD2,few
TGCGCCAGCAGCCAAAGAGGGCGTGCTGGAAACACCATATATTTT,CASSQRGRAGNTIYF,TRBV4-1,TRBJ1-3,NA,NA
TGCGCCAGCAGCTGGGCCGGGACATCAGCTAACTATGGCTACACCTTC,CASSWAGTSANYGYTF,TRBV5-1,TRBJ1-2,NA,few
TGTGCCAGCAGCTCCCCTTGGACAGGGCAAGAGACCCAGTACTTC,CASSSPWTGQETQYF,TRBV5-6,TRBJ2-5,TRBD1,NA
TGTGCCAGCAGCCGAGGGGACAGGCCCTATGGCTACACCTTC,CASSRGDRPYGYTF,TRBV7-2,TRBJ1-2,TRBD1,NA
TGTGCCAGCAACCCGACGAGAGGGAATGAGCAGTTCTTC,CASNPTRGNEQFF,TRBV14,TRBJ2-1,NA,few
TGTGCCAGCAGCTTATTCCCCCCCAGGGTCGCAAATCAGCCCCAGCATTTT,CASSLFPPRVANQPQHF,TRBV7-8,TRBJ1-5,NA,NA
TGTGCCAGCAGTTATCGGACAGGGCAGACTGGAAACACCATATATTTT,CASSYRTGQTGNTIYF,TRBV27,TRBJ1-3,TRBD1,few
TGCGCCAGCAGCCCCGACGGGGAGACCCAGTACTTC,CASSPDGETQYF,TRBV9,TRBJ2-5,NA,NA
TGTGCCAGCAGTTTAGGGACAGCTACCGGGGAGCTGTTTTTT,CASSLGTATGELFF,TRBV27,TRBJ2-2,TRBD1,NA
TGTGCCAGCAGTTCTGGACAGCGCAATCAGCCCCAGCATTTT,CASSSGQRNQPQHF,TRBV7-9,TRBJ1-5,NA,NA
TGTGCCAGCAGCTCACTGGGGCGGCAGGGGAGTGAGCAGTTCTTC,CASSSLGRQGSEQFF,TRBV7-2,TRBJ2-1,NA,NA
TGTGCCAGCAGCTTAGGGGCAGGGTTGGACATTCAGTACTTC,CASSLGAGLDIQYF,TRBV7-9,TRBJ2-4,NA,NA
TGTGCCATCAGCCGGGGGTTCCAAGAGACCCAGTACTTC,CAISRGFQETQYF,TRBV10-3,TRBJ2-5,NA,few
TGTGCCAGTGGAGGGGGTGACAGGGTTACAGATACGCAGTATTTT,CASGGGDRVTDTQYF,TRBV2,TRBJ2-3,NA,NA
TGTGCCAGCTCCGGGACAGGGAGGGTCGCCGGGGAGCTGTTTTTT,CASSGTGRVAGELFF,TRBV6-5,TRBJ2-2,TRBD1,few
TGTGCCAGCAGTGGGACAGGGGACGGGTACGAGCAGTACTTC,CASSGTGDGYEQYF,TRBV2,TRBJ2-7,TRBD1,few
TGTGCCAGTAGTTTAGCGGGGGGGCTCAACTCCGGGGAGCTGTTTTTT,CASSLAGGLNSGELFF,TRBV19,TRBJ2-2,TRBD2,few
TGCGCCAGCAGTTGGGGAGGGGAAGAGACCCAGTACTTC,CASSWGGEETQYF,TRBV10-2,TRBJ2-5,TRBD2,NA
TGTGCCAGCAGGCCTGGACAGGATTACGAGCAGTACTTC,CASRPGQDYEQYF,TRBV6-5,TRBJ2-7,TRBD1,NA
TGTGCCAGCAGCGAACAGGGGCGAGGGGAGACCCAGTACTTC,CASSEQGRGETQYF,TRBV9,TRBJ2-5,TRBD1,NA
TGTGCCAGCAGCTTCGAGCAATATTCACCCCTCCACTTT,CASSFEQYSPLHF,TRBV7-2,TRBJ1-6,NA,few
TGTGCCAGTGGACAGGGCCCCAATCAGCCCCAGCATTTT,CASGQGPNQPQHF,TRBV2,TRBJ1-5,TRBD1,NA
TGTGCCAGCAGTGGCACGGGGACAGGTAACCAGCAAAGGAAAGAGACCCAGTACTTC,CASSGTGTGNQQRKETQYF,TRBV9,TRBJ2-5,TRBD1,few
TGTGCCAGCAGCCAAGAAGGGGGTAGTAATCAGCCCCAGCATTTT,CASSQEGGSNQPQHF,TRBV4-2,TRBJ1-5,NA,NA
TGTGCCAGCAGCTTTCGGACAGGGGGCAATGAGCAGTTCTTC,CASSFRTGGNEQFF,TRBV11-2,TRBJ2-1,TRBD1,NA
TGTGCCAGCACCACCGGGACAGGGGGCTCTCAGCCCCAGCATTTT,CASTTGTGGSQPQHF,TRBV6-6,TRBJ1-5,TRBD1,few
TGTGCCAGCAGCGAGACAGGGGGAGTCACTGAAGCTTTCTTT,CASSETGGVTEAFF,TRBV6-5,TRBJ1-1,TRBD1,few
TGTGCCAGCAGCCCTCTGAGGGGGGGCCAGGACGAGCAGTACTTC,CASSPLRGGQDEQYF,TRBV7-2,TRBJ2-7,NA,few
TGTGCCAGCTCACCAGGCGGGATATTTGGCACTGAAGCTTTCTTT,CASSPGGIFGTEAFF,TRBV18,TRBJ1-1,NA,few
TGCAGCGTTGGACAGGGAAGCTATGGCTACACCTTC,CSVGQGSYGYTF,TRBV29-1,TRBJ1-2,TRBD1,few
TGTGCCAGCAGCTTAGTTGGGGGACTAGCGGGGAACAATGAGCAGTTCTTC,CASSLVGGLAGNNEQFF,TRBV7-2,TRBJ2-1,TRBD2,few
TGTGCCAGCAGCGTAGCGTGGACCTACAATGAGCAGTTCTTC,CASSVAWTYNEQFF,TRBV2,TRBJ2-1,NA,few
TGTGCCACCAGCAGAGATTCCACGAGGGGGCATGGCTACACCTTC,CATSRDSTRGHGYTF,TRBV15,TRBJ1-2,TRBD1,few
TGTGCCAGCAGACCAATAGGAGGGTCGGAGCAGTACTTC,CASRPIGGSEQYF,TRBV6-1,TRBJ2-7,NA,NA
TGTGCCAGCAGCAAGAAAGGAGCAGAGACCCAGTACTTC,CASSKKGAETQYF,TRBV21-1,TRBJ2-5,NA,NA
TGTGCCAGCAGCACGACAGGGGGGGCCTACAATGAGCAGTTCTTC,CASSTTGGAYNEQFF,TRBV6-1,TRBJ2-1,TRBD1,few
TGTGCCAGCTCACCAGTCCAGGGGGTATATGGCTACACCTTC,CASSPVQGVYGYTF,TRBV18,TRBJ1-2,TRBD1,NA
TGCGCCAGCAGCTTGTCTGGGCTCGACTCTGGAAACACCATATATTTT,CASSLSGLDSGNTIYF,TRBV5-1,TRBJ1-3,NA,few
TGTGCCAGCAGCCGGACAGGGAGTTATCAGCCCCAGCATTTT,CASSRTGSYQPQHF,TRBV27,TRBJ1-5,TRBD1,few